The rows below give T cell receptor beta chains drawn from one sample of a study of graft-versus-host responses after intestinal transplantation. For these receptors, no antigen is known. TCRdb's table, derived via immunoSEQ multiplex PCR, lists solely in-frame clones and lacks some. The table shows about 41,000 clones, with roughly 95% occurring only once. This specimen consisted of unstimulated CD8+ T cells sorted from spleen or lymph node cells, obtained before transplant. Receptors originate from a human donor who was the organ donor for an intestinal transplant. The CDR3 runs from the conserved cysteine through the conserved F or W. The D gene is left open where the match is weak. Expanded clones get a size class; other rows say once, few or many, or leave the size out.

clone_size	v_call	d_call	j_call	cdr3_nt	cdr3_aa
-	TRBV9	-	TRBJ1-1	TGTGCCAGCAGCAGTCCCCCGAACACTGAAGCTTTCTTT	CASSSPPNTEAFF
-	TRBV6-5	TRBD1	TRBJ1-2	TGTGCCAGCAGTTACAGTTTAACAGGGGACCGTGGCTACACCTTC	CASSYSLTGDRGYTF
once	TRBV11-2	TRBD2	TRBJ2-7	TGTGCCAGCAGCTTAGAGTTCGGGGGGGCCGACTACGAGCAGTACTTC	CASSLEFGGADYEQYF
-	TRBV5-1	-	TRBJ2-7	TGCGCCAGCAGCTCCAGGGAAGTGAGCTACGAGCAGTACTTC	CASSSREVSYEQYF
-	TRBV2	TRBD2	TRBJ2-7	TGTGCCAGCAGTGACCGACTAGCGGTGGCCTACGAGCAGTACTTC	CASSDRLAVAYEQYF
-	TRBV13	-	TRBJ2-7	TGTGCCAGCAGCTTGTTCGTCTCCTACGAGCAGTACTTC	CASSLFVSYEQYF
-	TRBV19	-	TRBJ1-3	TGTGCCAGTAGTATAGTACACTCTGGAAACACCATATATTTT	CASSIVHSGNTIYF
-	TRBV9	TRBD2	TRBJ2-1	TGTGCCAGTGCCTCACGCGGGGGGTGGAATGAGCAGTTCTTC	CASASRGGWNEQFF
-	TRBV2	-	TRBJ2-5	TGTGCCAGCAGTGTCGAGGGTTTTGGGGGGGAGACCCAGTACTTC	CASSVEGFGGETQYF
-	TRBV5-6	-	TRBJ1-5	TGTGCCAGCACCGCGTCGTCGGTGAATCAGCCCCAGCATTTT	CASTASSVNQPQHF
-	TRBV5-6	TRBD1	TRBJ1-2	TGTGCCAGCAGCTCCCCTGGCAGGGGGCACGGCTACACCTTC	CASSSPGRGHGYTF
-	TRBV2	-	TRBJ2-1	TGTGCCAGCAGTAGGGACGTTAGCTCCTACAATGAGCAGTTCTTC	CASSRDVSSYNEQFF
-	TRBV6-5	-	TRBJ2-3	TGTGCCAGCAGTTATTCCGCAGGTGCTAGCACAGATACGCAGTATTTT	CASSYSAGASTDTQYF
-	TRBV7-9	-	TRBJ1-1	TGTGCCAGCAGCCATCCAGGGTCTGAAGCTTTCTTT	CASSHPGSEAFF
once	TRBV10-3	-	TRBJ2-3	TGTGCCATCAGTGAATGGAGGGGGGGGATCCAGGGAGATACGCAGTATTTT	CAISEWRGGIQGDTQYF
once	TRBV30	TRBD1	TRBJ1-2	TGTGCCTGGAGTGTAGGACAGGGAGATGGCTACACCTTC	CAWSVGQGDGYTF
-	TRBV13	-	TRBJ2-2	TGTGCCAGCAGCTTAGTAGGGAGCACCGGGGAGCTGTTTTTT	CASSLVGSTGELFF
once	TRBV27	TRBD1	TRBJ2-3	TGTGCCAGCAGTTACTCGACAGGGGGCGGTCCGGGAGATACGCAGTATTTT	CASSYSTGGGPGDTQYF